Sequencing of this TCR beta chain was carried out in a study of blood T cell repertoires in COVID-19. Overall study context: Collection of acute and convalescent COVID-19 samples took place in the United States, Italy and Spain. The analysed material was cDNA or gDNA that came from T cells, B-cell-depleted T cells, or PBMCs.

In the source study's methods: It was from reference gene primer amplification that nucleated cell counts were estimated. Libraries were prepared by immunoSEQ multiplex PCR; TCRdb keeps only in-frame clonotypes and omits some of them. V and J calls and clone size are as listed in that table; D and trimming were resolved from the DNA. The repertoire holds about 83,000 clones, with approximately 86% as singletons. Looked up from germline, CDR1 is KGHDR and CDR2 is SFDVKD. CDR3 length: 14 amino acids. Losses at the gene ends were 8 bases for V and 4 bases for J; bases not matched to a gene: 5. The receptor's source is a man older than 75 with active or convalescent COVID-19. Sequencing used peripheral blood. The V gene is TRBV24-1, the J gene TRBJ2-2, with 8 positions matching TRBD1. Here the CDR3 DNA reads TGTGCCACCACCGGGGACAGGACCACCGGGGAGCTGTTTTTT. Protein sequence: CATTGDRTTGELFF.